This T cell receptor beta chain was documented in a study of CD8 T cells in ankylosing spondylitis. TCRdb reprocessed the 5' RACE reads with MiXCR, giving one entry per CDR3 protein. Found here are approximately 42,000 distinct CDR3 sequences, 9.5% to 11% of them singletons; the top ten hold around 1.4%. This clonotype was counted many times. Its antigen is as yet unknown. Notes on the study in general: What seemed typical of ankylosing spondylitis blood was a TCR beta motif built from several highly homologous variants.

The clonotype originates from a male donor with ankylosing spondylitis or in good health (not recorded which). The material sequenced was blood, either unsorted or a sorted T cell fraction (not recorded which).

CDR3 DNA: TGTGCCAGCAGTTTTGGACAGCCCACCGGGGAGCTGTTTTTT. The encoded protein is CASSFGQPTGELFF. The V and J genes are TRBV12-3 or TRBV12-4 and TRBJ2-2, with D tentatively TRBD1 (6 bases). Trimming shortened V by 3 bases and J by 4 bases, and 9 bases separated the two germline ends. The CDR3 runs 14 residues.